This T cell receptor beta chain was recovered during a study of OX40 agonist ivuxolimab in advanced cancers. Overall study context: Cohort: roughly 79% men, mean age around 55, aged roughly 20 to 79.

Worth noting for this clone: Its antigen is undetermined.

The CDR3 runs 12 residues. V was pared by 1 base and J by 7 bases, with 8 bases between. The germline V gene encodes CDR1 SEHNR and CDR2 FQNEAQ (reference sequence). Sampling of blood occurred at baseline, cycle 4 day 1, and cycle 7 day 1. Produced via immunoSEQ multiplex PCR; TCRdb's table is partial and in-frame only. This sample carries approximately 90,000 clones, roughly nine tenths of them seen once, and the ten largest clones take approximately 9.3%. General study points: CD8+ T cells averaged more expanded clones than CD4+. No antigen was identified for the clonally expanded peripheral T cells.

Source: CD4+ or CD8+ T cells sorted from blood, taken in a trial of the OX40 agonist ivuxolimab. The receptor was isolated from an adult with an advanced solid tumor such as melanoma, head and neck, liver or kidney cancer. The chain is built from TRBV7-9 and TRBJ2-7, with a possible D match to TRBD2 (6 bases). This CDR3 reads CASSLGREEQYF. The CDR3 bases are TGTGCCAGCAGCTTAGGGAGGGAAGAGCAGTACTTC.